One and the same sample provided the 2 T cell receptor beta chains below, sequenced in a study of STAT5B mutations in CD4+ large granular lymphocyte leukemia (dated by TCRdb to the early 2020s). Library method: the immunoSEQ multiplex PCR assay. What TCRdb holds here is the immuneACCESS table cut down to in-frame rearrangements. Part of the clones is not present; checked against another copy, under half of the missing clones reflect an unresolved V gene, and the others are unexplained. Here the sample has a few thousand clones; 75% to 85% occur a single time. In total, the top ten clones hold approximately 90% of the sample. The sequencing input was PBMCs. These receptor sequences come from a woman aged 65 to 85 with CD4+ T-cell large granular lymphocyte leukemia.

This chain uses TRBV23-1 with TRBJ2-7; D possibly matches TRBD1 or TRBD2 (5 bases each). TRBV23-1 is identified as an open reading frame with a role that is uncertain. CDR3 size: 19 residues. Trimming stripped 1 base from V and 4 bases from J, with 26 bases between. CDR3 DNA sequence: TGCGCCAGCAGTCAATTCACCGAGGCGGAGCAGGGAGTTCGGTACGAGCAGTACTTC. This translates into CASSQFTEAEQGVRYEQYF.

This chain uses TRBV6-1 with TRBJ2-1, with D unclear. The CDR3 sequence is 11 residues long. Germline CDR1 MNHNS, CDR2 SASEGT. V gave up 7 bases and J gave up 7 bases, with 8 bases separating them. The CDR3 spells CASTQLNEQFF. DNA of the CDR3: TGTGCCAGCACACAGTTGAATGAGCAGTTCTTC.